One and the same sample provided the 18 T cell receptor beta chains below, sequenced in a study of graft-versus-host responses after intestinal transplantation. TCRdb keeps only in-frame clones here, not all; method: immunoSEQ multiplex PCR. The sample holds roughly 15,000 clones, 80% seen once. Graft-derived tissue was subjected to processing to liberate intraepithelial and lamina propria lymphocytes. Sequenced material: ileum tissue, taken 95 to 110 days after intestinal transplant. Receptors were obtained from a human patient who received an intestinal transplant, so some T cells may come from the graft donor.

CDR3 DNA sequence: TGCGCCAGCAGACCCAGGGGGCGATATTTCAAGGATGGCTACACCTTC. Protein: CASRPRGRYFKDGYTF. The chain links TRBV4-1 to TRBJ1-2; 8 bases line up with TRBD1. Losses at the gene ends were 6 bases for V and 6 bases for J; bases not matched to a gene: 15. Germline V gene lookup returns CDR1 MGHRA and CDR2 YSYEKL. The CDR3 covers 16 residues.

This clone was seen only a few times. This chain joins TRBV7-2 and TRBJ1-1; no firm D call. The ends were cut back, 10 bases at V and 3 bases at J, with 6 bases in the middle. Germline V lookup: CDR1 SGHTA, CDR2 FQGNSA. CDR3 length equals 10 residues. CDR3 sequence (DNA): TGTGCCACAGGAGACACTGAAGCTTTCTTT. Translated: CATGDTEAFF.

In this sample, this clone turned up a few times. The chain couples TRBV30 to TRBJ1-2; no clear D gene. The ends were cut back, 0 bases at V and 8 bases at J, with 13 bases in the middle. This CDR3 contains 13 residues. Germline-derived CDR1 and CDR2 are GTSNPN and SVGIG (reference sequence). This chain's CDR3 is CAWSVLGPSGYTF. The CDR3, as DNA: TGTGCCTGGAGTGTACTCGGCCCTTCAGGCTACACCTTC.

The chain links TRBV18 to TRBJ1-6, with TRBD1 matching over 10 bases. The CDR3 consists of 18 residues. Germline V lookup: CDR1 KGHSH, CDR2 LQKENI. V dropped 3 bases and J dropped 0; count of bases not matched to a gene: 5. The CDR3: CASSPWTGGSSYNSPLHF. CDR3 DNA sequence: TGTGCCAGCTCACCCTGGACAGGGGGGAGCTCCTATAATTCACCCCTCCACTTT.

The rearrangement links TRBV30 to TRBJ2-1, with D possibly called TRBD1 or TRBD2 (5 bases each). V lost 4 bases and J 5 bases, leaving 18 bases between the germline ends. Germline V gene sequence: CDR1 GTSNPN, CDR2 SVGIG (reference sequence). This CDR3 spans 15 amino acids. The CDR3 DNA sequence: TGTGCCTGGAACAACCGGGACCTACCCCACAATGAGCAGTTCTTC. It specifies CAWNNRDLPHNEQFF.

This chain joins TRBV27 and TRBJ2-1; TRBD1 agrees at 10 bases. CDR1 MNHEY and CDR2 SMNVEV come from the germline V gene (reference sequence). V lost 5 bases to trimming and J lost 10 bases; unmatched junction nucleotides: 11. The CDR3 is made up of 15 amino acids. CDR3 sequence reads: CASSPLGTGEGEQFF. In nucleotides, the CDR3 is TGTGCCAGCAGTCCCCTTGGGACAGGGGAAGGCGAGCAGTTCTTC.

V is TRBV2 and J is TRBJ2-7, with TRBD1 identical over 7 bases. Germline CDR1 and CDR2: SNHLY and FYNNEI. The CDR3 is 15 amino acids. Losses at the gene ends were 6 bases for V and 5 bases for J; bases not matched to a gene: 13. The CDR3 sequence: CASRGPDRVGDEQYF. In nucleotides, the CDR3 is TGTGCCAGCAGGGGACCTGACAGGGTTGGTGACGAGCAGTACTTC.

This CDR3 reads CASSSRTGGGTEAFF. The CDR3 DNA sequence: TGTGCCAGTAGTTCTAGGACAGGGGGAGGAACTGAAGCTTTCTTT. This chain joins TRBV19 and TRBJ1-1; 10 positions match TRBD1. The CDR3 has 15 amino acids. Per germline, CDR1 LNHDA and CDR2 SQIVND (reference sequence). V lost 5 bases to trimming and J lost 5 bases; unmatched junction nucleotides: 8.

The rearrangement uses TRBV19 and TRBJ1-3, with 7 positions matching TRBD1. The CDR3 has 15 residues. Looked up from germline, CDR1 is LNHDA and CDR2 is SQIVND (reference sequence). The V gene end was trimmed by 6 bases and the J gene end by 3 bases; junction bases not matched to a gene: 8. For the CDR3, the DNA is TGTGCCAGTAGGAGGGGACAGCAACGTGGAAACACCATATATTTT. This gives the protein CASRRGQQRGNTIYF.

The CDR3 nucleotides are TGTGCCTGGACCTCGGTGGGTGGAGATGAGCAGTTCTTC. As protein: CAWTSVGGDEQFF. The V call is TRBV30, the J call TRBJ2-1; D not resolved. The CDR3 sequence is 13 residues long. Germline-derived CDR1 and CDR2 are GTSNPN and SVGIG (reference sequence). Trimming cost V 4 bases and J 8 bases, with 15 bases left between them.

About this clone: One base separates it from a far larger clone, so it is likely a read error. The rearrangement joins TRBV27 to TRBJ1-4; D not certain. The V gene lost 2 bases and the J gene lost 3 bases, with 10 bases spanning the gap. CDR1 is MNHEY and CDR2 is SMNVEV in the germline V gene (reference sequence). The CDR3 length is 15 residues. This chain's CDR3 is CASSLLDGPNEKLFF. CDR3 in DNA: TGTGCCAGCAGTTTACTCGACGGACCTAATGAAAAACTGTTTTTT.

The V gene is TRBV7-9, the J gene TRBJ2-1, with TRBD2 matching over 9 bases. The germline V gene encodes CDR1 SEHNR and CDR2 FQNEAQ (reference sequence). This CDR3 is built from 16 residues. Trimming at V came to 8 bases and at J to 6 bases, leaving 14 bases not matched to a gene. CDR3 DNA: TGTGCCAGCCGCGCAGGGATTCTAGCGGGATTCAATGAGCAGTTCTTC. Amino acid sequence: CASRAGILAGFNEQFF.

The chain uses TRBV7-9 and TRBJ1-2, with D possibly TRBD1 on 5 matching bases. The CDR3 covers 15 residues. Germline-derived CDR1 and CDR2 are SEHNR and FQNEAQ (reference sequence). Trimming left V 1 base short and J 8 bases short, with 17 bases between. The CDR3 reads CASSLGRGLFGGYTF. The CDR3 DNA is TGTGCCAGCAGCTTAGGTAGGGGATTGTTTGGCGGCTACACCTTC.

V and J are TRBV27 and TRBJ2-7; 12 bases match TRBD2. Germline V gives CDR1 MNHEY, CDR2 SMNVEV (reference sequence). CDR3 size: 16 residues. V lost 1 base, J lost 5 bases, and 6 bases stayed unmatched. The CDR3 loop reads CASSLWASGGANEQYF. As DNA, the CDR3 is TGTGCCAGCAGTTTATGGGCTAGCGGGGGGGCAAACGAGCAGTACTTC.

This rearrangement joins TRBV7-6 to TRBJ2-3; D is ambiguous. This CDR3 contains 15 residues. Looked up from germline, CDR1 is SGHVS and CDR2 is FNYEAQ. With 2 bases removed from V and 4 bases from J, the gap between germline ends came to 13 bases. The CDR3 DNA reads as TGTGCCAGCAGCTTATATTCCGGCCGGGCAGATACGCAGTATTTT. Translated, it gives CASSLYSGRADTQYF.

DNA of the CDR3: TGTGCCAGCAGCTTAGCCGGGACAGGATCCTACGAGCAGTACTTC. As protein: CASSLAGTGSYEQYF. The chain is built from TRBV11-2 and TRBJ2-7; 8 bases agree with TRBD1. CDR1 is SGHAT, CDR2 FQNNGV, per germline. The CDR3 has 15 residues. The V and J ends lost 1 base and 1 base, in that order; junction bases with no gene match: 3.

The V call is TRBV5-7, the J call TRBJ1-2, with D maybe TRBD1 (6 bases). TRBV5-7 falls under the ORF class, with uncertain function. V was cut by 0 bases and J by 4 bases, with 16 bases left in between. The CDR3 runs to 16 residues. CDR3 protein: CASSLGGAVFTYGYTF. The DNA of the CDR3 is TGTGCCAGCAGCTTGGGGGGGGCGGTATTTACCTATGGCTACACCTTC.

J is TRBJ1-2 and V is TRBV2, with 10 nucleotides matching TRBD1. This CDR3 is 15 amino acids long. Germline-derived CDR1 and CDR2 are SNHLY and FYNNEI. V shed 2 bases and J 6 bases; nucleotides not matched to a gene: 6. The CDR3 DNA follows: TGTGCCAGCAGTGAATCTTCCGGGACAGGGGATGGCTACACCTTC. This codes for CASSESSGTGDGYTF.